The text below deals with one TCR beta chain. The sample originates from a study of blood T cell repertoires in COVID-19. Study as a whole: PBMCs, B-cell-depleted T cells, or T cells provided the cDNA or gDNA that made up the material.

Per the original methods: Reference gene primer amplification gave estimated nucleated cell counts. Generated by immunoSEQ multiplex PCR, the TCRdb table keeps only in-frame clones and is missing some. The D gene and trimming were derived from the DNA, and the V and J assignments and clone size from that table. The sample records about 420,000 clones, over 85% being singletons. Trimming removed 4 bases from V and 3 bases from J, with 10 bases in between. Looked up from germline, CDR1 is MNHEY and CDR2 is SVGAGI. The CDR3 runs to 13 residues. Seattle researchers signed up patients amid active infection and tracked them longitudinally.

The receptor was derived from a man between 18 and 35 years old with COVID-19, enrolled during active disease. Sequences were obtained from peripheral blood. This rearrangement joins TRBV6-5 to TRBJ2-7, with D hard to call. The CDR3 DNA follows: TGTGCCAGCAGTTCGAGTAGAAGCTACGAGCAGTACTTC. Its protein product is CASSSSRSYEQYF.